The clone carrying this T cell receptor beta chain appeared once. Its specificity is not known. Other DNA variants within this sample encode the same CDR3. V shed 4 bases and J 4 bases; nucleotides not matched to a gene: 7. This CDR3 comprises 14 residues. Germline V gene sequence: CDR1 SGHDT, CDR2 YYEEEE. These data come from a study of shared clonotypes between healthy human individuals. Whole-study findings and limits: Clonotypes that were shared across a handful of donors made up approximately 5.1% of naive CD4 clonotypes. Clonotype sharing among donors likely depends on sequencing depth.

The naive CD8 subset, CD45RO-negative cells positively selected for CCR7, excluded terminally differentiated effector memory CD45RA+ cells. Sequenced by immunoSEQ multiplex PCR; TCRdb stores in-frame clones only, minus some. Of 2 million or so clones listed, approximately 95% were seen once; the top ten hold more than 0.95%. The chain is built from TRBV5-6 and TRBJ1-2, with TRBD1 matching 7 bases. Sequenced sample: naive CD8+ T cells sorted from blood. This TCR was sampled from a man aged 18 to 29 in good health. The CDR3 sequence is CASSLRDSLYGYTF. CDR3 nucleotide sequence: TGTGCCAGCAGCCTCCGGGACAGCCTCTATGGCTACACCTTC.